This T cell receptor (beta chain) stems from a study of blood T cells in healthy people across ages. The people who gave samples were healthy Caucasians from Russia, aged 6 to 90. Primers used in a second PCR of roughly 6 to 11 cycles were a sample-barcoded 5' primer and a J-beta primer mix. All cDNA molecules were each tagged by a template-switch adaptor with 12 random nucleotides. TCRdb re-called the 5' RACE reads with MiXCR, one entry per CDR3 protein. The sample comprises more than 1,400,000 distinct CDR3 sequences, about 40% of which are singletons, and around 8% rests with the top ten. This clonotype has just a few counts. The sequencing sample was made of blood. The sequence derives from a woman between 18 and 29 years old in good health.

The DNA of the CDR3 is TGCAGTGCTAGAGATCCTCAGGGGCCTGGGGATGAGCAGTTCTTC. Its translation: CSARDPQGPGDEQFF. The gene calls are TRBV20-1 and TRBJ2-1; D is possibly TRBD1 (6 bases). Trimming cost V 0 bases and J 8 bases, with 17 bases left between them. The CDR3 is made up of 15 amino acids. Germline values: CDR1 DFQATT, CDR2 SNEGSKA (reference sequence).